Below, 20 T cell receptor beta chains from the same sample are listed, as sequenced in a study of pediatric ulcerative colitis. The repertoire was sequenced with immunoSEQ multiplex PCR; TCRdb's copy has only in-frame clones and lacks some. The sample has fewer than 7,000 clones, nearly 90% seen once. The sample taken for sequencing was blood. The source is a girl aged 10 to 17 who was a control in a study of pediatric ulcerative colitis.

This clone was recorded only once. The chain has TRBV7-2 and TRBJ2-7; D unresolved. V lost 1 base, J lost 5 bases, and 12 bases lay in between. Germline V gene lookup returns CDR1 SGHTA and CDR2 FQGNSA. This CDR3 comprises 14 residues. CDR3 nucleotide sequence: TGTGCCAGCAGCTTAGAGTCATATCAACACGAGCAGTACTTC. Translating it yields CASSLESYQHEQYF. Combining the CDR3 with reference TRBV7-2 and TRBJ2-7 gives the whole variable domain GAGVSQSPSNKVTEKGKDVELRCDPISGHTALYWYRQSLGQGLEFLIYFQGNSAPDKSGLPSDRFSAERTGGSVSTLTIQRTQQEDSAVYLCASSLESYQHEQYFGPGTRLTVT.

V and J are TRBV9 and TRBJ1-1; 8 bases fit TRBD1. V was pared by 2 bases and J by 10 bases, with 10 bases of the junction left unmatched. This CDR3 comprises 14 residues. CDR1 is SGDLS and CDR2 is YYNGEE in the germline V gene. CDR3 coding DNA: TGTGCCAGCAGCGTTGGACAGGGCTTGGGGATAGCTTTCTTT. It specifies CASSVGQGLGIAFF. The full variable domain, with the rest looked up from reference TRBV9 and TRBJ1-1, is DSGVTQTPKHLITATGQRVTLRCSPRSGDLSVYWYQQSLDQGLQFLIQYYNGEERAKGNILERFSAQQFPDLHSELNLSSLELGDSALYFCASSVGQGLGIAFFGQGTRLTVV.

This chain links TRBV15 with TRBJ2-7, with D uncertain. The V end was cut by 1 base, the J end by 0 bases, with 10 bases between. The length of the CDR3 is 15 residues. Germline CDR1 reads LNHNV; CDR2 reads YYDKDF (reference sequence). CDR3: CATSRGRTLSYEQYF. The CDR3 bases are TGTGCCACCAGCAGAGGTCGAACCCTCTCCTACGAGCAGTACTTC.

V is TRBV10-1 and J is TRBJ2-7; D may be TRBD1 (5 bases). Germline V gives CDR1 WNHNN, CDR2 SYGVQD (reference sequence). Trimming removed 6 bases at V and 7 bases at J, with 16 bases between. This CDR3 region has 13 residues. The CDR3 nucleotides are TGCGCCAGCAGGCCCGGGTCCCAGGGAGAGCAGTACTTC. It yields the protein CASRPGSQGEQYF.

The chain carries TRBV7-8 and TRBJ2-7, with D possibly matching TRBD1 (6 bases). Germline CDR1 is SGHVS and CDR2 is FQNEAQ. CDR3 length: 15 residues. Deletions cut 3 bases from V and 3 bases from J, with 15 bases between. Here the CDR3 reads CASSFAVTGSYEQYF. DNA for the CDR3: TGTGCCAGCAGCTTCGCTGTGACAGGCAGCTACGAGCAGTACTTC.

This chain uses TRBV19 with TRBJ2-7; D gene unclear. CDR1 is LNHDA, CDR2 SQIVND, per germline (reference sequence). This CDR3 has 14 amino acids. The germline V and J ends were trimmed by 1 base and 1 base, with 8 bases remaining between them. In DNA, the CDR3 is TGTGCCAGTAGTATAGGTCCAGGATCCTACGAGCAGTACTTC. It is translated as CASSIGPGSYEQYF.

The chain uses TRBV18 and TRBJ2-4; tentatively, D is TRBD2 (5 bases). The germline V gene encodes CDR1 KGHSH and CDR2 LQKENI. V was shortened by 2 bases and J by 8 bases, with 10 bases between the two germline ends. The CDR3 has 13 residues. This chain's CDR3 is CASSPSREDIQYF. DNA for the CDR3: TGTGCCAGCTCACCAAGTCGGGAAGACATTCAGTACTTC.

V is TRBV19 and J is TRBJ2-3; TRBD1 aligns across 10 bases. V was clipped by 6 bases and J by 7 bases; unmatched bases: 7. In germline, CDR1 is LNHDA, CDR2 SQIVND (reference sequence). This CDR3 has 14 amino acids. The CDR3 DNA sequence: TGTGCCAGTAGGACGACAGGGGGCAGGAATACGCAGTATTTT. Its protein is CASRTTGGRNTQYF.

V is TRBV28 and J is TRBJ2-7; weak D call: TRBD2 (6 bases). The V and J ends lost 7 bases and 2 bases respectively, with 18 bases between them. Germline V gene lookup returns CDR1 MDHEN and CDR2 SYDVKM. CDR3 length: 15 residues. The CDR3 DNA sequence: TGTGCCAGCAACCCCCCCGGAGAGCGGGCCTACGAGCAGTACTTC. Amino acid sequence: CASNPPGERAYEQYF.

The chain couples TRBV5-1 to TRBJ2-3; TRBD1 matches at 9 bases. Germline V lookup: CDR1 SGHRS, CDR2 YFSETQ. The CDR3 spans 14 residues. V trimming: 4 bases; J trimming: 5 bases; junction bases outside the gene matches: 5. The CDR3 loop reads CASSPGQGGDTQYF. In nucleotides, the CDR3 is TGCGCCAGCAGCCCGGGACAGGGAGGAGATACGCAGTATTTT.

The V gene is TRBV5-4, the J gene TRBJ1-2; 9 bases are a match to TRBD1. CDR1 is SGHNT, CDR2 YYREEE, per germline (reference sequence). V dropped 2 bases and J dropped 3; count of bases not matched to a gene: 2. The CDR3 spans 14 residues. The CDR3, as DNA: TGTGCCAGCAGCTTCGGGGACAGGGACTATGGCTACACCTTC. Its translation is CASSFGDRDYGYTF.

The chain is built from TRBV9 and TRBJ1-5; D is unresolved. The V end was cut by 4 bases, the J end by 3 bases, with 8 bases between. The CDR3 consists of 13 residues. Germline V gene data show CDR1 as SGDLS and CDR2 as YYNGEE. The CDR3 sequence: CASSSGNNQPQHF. The CDR3 DNA is TGTGCCAGCAGCTCCGGGAACAATCAGCCCCAGCATTTT.

This clone was counted between two and nine times. V usage is TRBV28 and J usage is TRBJ1-5, with D unclear. CDR1 MDHEN and CDR2 SYDVKM come from the germline V gene. V lost 2 bases and J lost 1, with 9 bases in between. The length of the CDR3 is 15 residues. The CDR3 loop reads CASSLGSVSNQPQHF. As DNA, the CDR3 is TGTGCCAGCAGTTTAGGGAGTGTGAGCAATCAGCCCCAGCATTTT. Complete variable domain (other parts from reference TRBV28 and TRBJ1-5): DVKVTQSSRYLVKRTGEKVFLECVQDMDHENMFWYRQDPGLGLRLIYFSYDVKMKEKGDIPEGYSVSREKKERFSLILESASTNQTSMYLCASSLGSVSNQPQHFGDGTRLSIL.

This chain joins TRBV27 and TRBJ1-2, with 10 bases lining up with TRBD1. Germline V CDR1 and CDR2: MNHEY, SMNVEV (reference sequence). CDR3 length equals 13 residues. V lost 5 bases to trimming and J lost 7 bases; unmatched junction nucleotides: 4. The CDR3 reads CASSRQGAIGYTF. The CDR3 nucleotides read TGTGCCAGCAGTCGACAGGGGGCGATTGGCTACACCTTC.

The chain uses TRBV28 and TRBJ1-5, with 8 bases identical to TRBD1. Trimming removed 3 bases from V and 7 bases from J; junction bases left unmatched: 14. This CDR3 spans 17 amino acids. Looked up from germline, CDR1 is MDHEN and CDR2 is SYDVKM. Here the CDR3 reads CASSFRPTGDGGQPQHF. The CDR3 DNA reads as TGTGCCAGCAGTTTCCGTCCGACAGGGGATGGAGGGCAGCCCCAGCATTTT.

The V call is TRBV12-2, the J call TRBJ2-1; the table's TRBD1 call for D was not verified on the DNA. TRBV12-2 is marked as a pseudogene. The CDR3 spans 16 residues. CDR3 residues: CASRLAGTGNNNEQFF. CDR3 sequence (DNA): TGTGCAAGTCGCTTAGCCGGGACAGGTAACAACAATGAGCAGTTCTTC.

This clone appeared a few times. The chain combines TRBV12-5 with TRBJ2-1; no firm D call. CDR1 and CDR2 from the germline V gene are LGHNT and FRNRAP. V was clipped by 2 bases and J by 1 base, with 6 bases between them. The CDR3 loop spans 14 amino acids. The CDR3 loop reads CASGLSNSYNEQFF. The CDR3 region has the DNA TGTGCTAGTGGTTTGTCCAATTCCTACAATGAGCAGTTCTTC.

The chain uses TRBV7-9 and TRBJ2-5; TRBD1 agrees at 7 bases. CDR3 length: 15 amino acids. Germline values: CDR1 SEHNR, CDR2 FQNEAQ (reference sequence). V was pared by 0 bases and J by 4 bases, with 5 bases of the junction left unmatched. The CDR3 DNA sequence: TGTGCCAGCAGCTTAGCGACAGGGATAGGAGAGACCCAGTACTTC. Protein sequence: CASSLATGIGETQYF.

The chain has TRBV30 and TRBJ1-4; D is undetermined. The ends were cut back, 0 bases at V and 6 bases at J, with 8 bases in the middle. The CDR3 consists of 13 residues. The germline V gene encodes CDR1 GTSNPN and CDR2 SVGIG (reference sequence). The CDR3 DNA is TGTGCCTGGAGTGTAGAGGGTTATGAAAAACTGTTTTTT. As protein: CAWSVEGYEKLFF. The full variable domain, rest sourced from reference TRBV30 and TRBJ1-4, is SQTIHQWPATLVQPVGSPLSLECTVEGTSNPNLYWYRQAAGRGLQLLFYSVGIGQISSEVPQNLSASRPQDRQFILSSKKLLLSDSGFYLCAWSVEGYEKLFFGSGTQLSVL.

The V call is TRBV5-1, the J call TRBJ2-1, with 11 bases aligning to TRBD2. Germline V lookup: CDR1 SGHRS, CDR2 YFSETQ. The CDR3 spans 14 residues. The V and J ends lost 4 bases and 14 bases, in that order; junction bases with no gene match: 11. The CDR3 sequence is CASSERLAGGGKFF. The CDR3 DNA sequence: TGCGCCAGCAGCGAGCGGCTAGCGGGGGGAGGAAAGTTCTTC.